Detailed here is one T cell receptor (beta chain). This CDR3 is built from 15 residues. Germline loops: CDR1 SQVTM, CDR2 ANQGSEA. The V gene lost 4 bases and the J gene lost 4 bases, with 18 bases spanning the gap. These data come from a study of technical replicates of blood from four donors. The repertoire was sequenced with immunoSEQ multiplex PCR; TCRdb's copy has only in-frame clones and lacks some. Of approximately 92,000 clones in the sample, approximately 95% were seen once. The sample consisted of T cells isolated from PBMCs. This clonotype was sampled from a human donor in good health. This chain connects TRBV29-1 to TRBJ2-3, with a tentative D call TRBD1 (5 bases). CDR3 residues: CSVGVRNIRADTQYF. CDR3 nucleotide sequence: TGCAGCGTTGGTGTCCGGAACATCAGGGCAGATACGCAGTATTTT.